This record covers a single T cell receptor (beta chain). CD8+ and CD4+ T cells from blood underwent TCR beta sequencing, which was carried out in a high-throughput format. While CD8+ and CD4+ T cells were isolated negatively, TEMRA cells were enriched by FACS. After extraction with the RNeasy kit, about 0.45 to 1 ug of the RNA was reverse transcribed using random hexamers. An immunoSEQ multiplex PCR amplified TCR beta CDR3 over 54 Vbeta and 13 Jbeta. TCRdb re-called the immunoSEQ multiplex PCR reads with MiXCR, one entry per CDR3 protein. The sample yields fewer than 250,000 distinct CDR3 sequences, 85% to 95% seen once. The CDR3 length is 12 residues. Trimming took 7 bases from V and 4 from J; bases not matched to a gene: 2. From germline, CDR1 is SQVTM and CDR2 ANQGSEA. The record originates from a study of CD8 T cells in Susac syndrome.

The V gene is TRBV29-1, the J gene TRBJ1-1, with TRBD1 identical over 11 bases. Input material: CD4+ T cells from PBMCs. This receptor was identified in a human donor in good health. The CDR3 reads CSGGQGGTEAFF. The CDR3 DNA reads TGCAGCGGGGGACAGGGGGGCACTGAAGCTTTCTTT.